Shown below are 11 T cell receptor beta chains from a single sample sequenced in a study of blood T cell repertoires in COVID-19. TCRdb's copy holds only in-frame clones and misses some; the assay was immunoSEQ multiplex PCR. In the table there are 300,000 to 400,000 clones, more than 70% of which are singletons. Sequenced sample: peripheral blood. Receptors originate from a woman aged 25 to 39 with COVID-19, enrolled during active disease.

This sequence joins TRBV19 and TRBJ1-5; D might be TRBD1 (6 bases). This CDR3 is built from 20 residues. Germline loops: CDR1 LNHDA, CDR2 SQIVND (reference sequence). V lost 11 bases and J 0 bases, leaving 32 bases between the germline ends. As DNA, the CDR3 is TGTGCCGCCCCGTGCTATGACCTCGTGGGGGCGGCTAATAGCAATCAGCCCCAGCATTTT. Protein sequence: CAAPCYDLVGAANSNQPQHF.

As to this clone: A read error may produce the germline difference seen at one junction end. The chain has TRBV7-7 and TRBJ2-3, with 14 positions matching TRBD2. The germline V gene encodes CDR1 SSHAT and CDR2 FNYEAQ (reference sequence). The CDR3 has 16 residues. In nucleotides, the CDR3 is TGTGCTAGCAGCTCCGGACTAGCGGGGGGCTCGGATACGCAGTATTTT. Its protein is CASSSGLAGGSDTQYF.

The CDR3 sequence is CASKTSILVVEAFF. The CDR3 DNA sequence: TGCGCCAGCAAAACTTCCATACTAGTCGTTGAAGCTTTCTTT. The chain links TRBV4-3 to TRBJ1-1, with D hard to call. The V and J ends lost 7 bases and 7 bases respectively, with 19 bases between them. This CDR3 has 14 amino acids. Germline V gene data show CDR1 as LGHNA and CDR2 as YSLEER.

The CDR3 loop is CSAIQNTEAFF. The CDR3 DNA is TGCAGTGCTATTCAGAACACTGAAGCTTTCTTT. The chain recombines TRBV20-1 with TRBJ1-1; the D is unclear. Trimming cost V 4 bases and J 1 base, with 4 bases left between them. The CDR3 consists of 11 residues. Germline CDR1 is DFQATT and CDR2 is SNEGSKA (reference sequence).

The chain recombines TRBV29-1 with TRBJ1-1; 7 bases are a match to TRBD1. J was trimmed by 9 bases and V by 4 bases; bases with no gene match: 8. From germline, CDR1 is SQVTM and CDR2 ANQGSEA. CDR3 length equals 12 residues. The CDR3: CSVAPDRLKAFF. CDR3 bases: TGCAGCGTTGCCCCGGACAGGTTAAAAGCTTTCTTT.

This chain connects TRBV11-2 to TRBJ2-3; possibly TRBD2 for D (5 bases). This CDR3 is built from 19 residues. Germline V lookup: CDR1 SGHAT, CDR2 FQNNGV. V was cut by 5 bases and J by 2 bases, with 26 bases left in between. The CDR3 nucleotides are TGTGCCAGCAGCCGGACCTCTGGCTTATCTCCACTAGACACAGATACGCAGTATTTT. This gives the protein CASSRTSGLSPLDTDTQYF.

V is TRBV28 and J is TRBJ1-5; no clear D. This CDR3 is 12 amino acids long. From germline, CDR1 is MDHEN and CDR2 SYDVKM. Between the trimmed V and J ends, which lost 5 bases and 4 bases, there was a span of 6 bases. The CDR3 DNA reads TGTGCCAGCAGTCTAGATAATCAGCCCCAGCATTTT. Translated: CASSLDNQPQHF.

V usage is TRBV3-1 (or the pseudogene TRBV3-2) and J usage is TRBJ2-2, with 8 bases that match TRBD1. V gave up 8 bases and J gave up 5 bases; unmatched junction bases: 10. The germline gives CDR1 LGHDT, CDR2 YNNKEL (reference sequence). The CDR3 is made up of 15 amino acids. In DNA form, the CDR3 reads TGTGCCAGCGCGGACAGGGTTTTATGGACCGGGGAGCTGTTTTTT. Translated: CASADRVLWTGELFF.

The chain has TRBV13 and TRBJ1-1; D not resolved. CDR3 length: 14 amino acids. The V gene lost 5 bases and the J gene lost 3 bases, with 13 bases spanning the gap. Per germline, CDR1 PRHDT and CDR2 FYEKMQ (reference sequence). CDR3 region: CASSRGRVDTEAFF. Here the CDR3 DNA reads TGTGCCAGCAGCCGAGGGCGGGTTGACACTGAAGCTTTCTTT.

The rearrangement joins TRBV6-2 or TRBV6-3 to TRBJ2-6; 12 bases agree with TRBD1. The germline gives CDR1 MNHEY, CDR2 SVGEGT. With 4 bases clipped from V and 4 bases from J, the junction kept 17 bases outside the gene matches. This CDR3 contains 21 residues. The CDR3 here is CASSSAPGQGAWWRGANVLTF. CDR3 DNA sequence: TGTGCCAGCAGTTCCGCCCCGGGACAGGGGGCTTGGTGGAGAGGGGCCAACGTCCTGACTTTC.

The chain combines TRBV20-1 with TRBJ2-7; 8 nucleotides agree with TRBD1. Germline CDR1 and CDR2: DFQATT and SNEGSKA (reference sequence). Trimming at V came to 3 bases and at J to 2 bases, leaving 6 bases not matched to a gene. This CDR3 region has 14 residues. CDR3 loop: CSASWTGSAYEQYF. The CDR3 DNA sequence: TGCAGTGCTAGTTGGACAGGGAGTGCCTACGAGCAGTACTTC.